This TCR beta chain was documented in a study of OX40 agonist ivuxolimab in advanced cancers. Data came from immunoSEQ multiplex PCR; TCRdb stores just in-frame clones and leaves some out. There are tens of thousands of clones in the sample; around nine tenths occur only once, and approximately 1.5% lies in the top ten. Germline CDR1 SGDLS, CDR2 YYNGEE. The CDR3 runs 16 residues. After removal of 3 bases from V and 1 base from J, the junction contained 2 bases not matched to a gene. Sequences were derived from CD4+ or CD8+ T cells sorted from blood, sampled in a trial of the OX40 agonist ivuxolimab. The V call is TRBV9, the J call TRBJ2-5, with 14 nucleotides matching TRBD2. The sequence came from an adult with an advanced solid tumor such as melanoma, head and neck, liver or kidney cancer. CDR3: CASSAGTSGGQETQYF. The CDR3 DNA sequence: TGTGCCAGCAGCGCCGGGACTAGCGGGGGCCAAGAGACCCAGTACTTC.